This T cell receptor (beta chain) was observed in a study of blood T cell repertoires in COVID-19. Study-level information: Acute-phase and convalescent COVID-19 samples originated in the United States, Italy and Spain. From T cells, B-cell-depleted T cells, or PBMCs came the material, which was cDNA or gDNA.

How the authors handled the data: Counts of nucleated cells, estimated from reference gene primer amplification, were obtained. Data came from immunoSEQ multiplex PCR; TCRdb stores just in-frame clones and leaves some out. The V and J calls and the clone size are those of that table, but D and trimming were determined from the DNA. The sample yields under 200,000 clones, about 80% seen once. This TCR was sampled from a man between 65 and 79 years old with active or convalescent COVID-19. Source material: peripheral blood.

The CDR3 region has the DNA TGTGCCAGCAGCTTGTGGGACAGGGCCGTAAGGAACTATGGCTACACCTTC. Translation: CASSLWDRAVRNYGYTF. The chain employs TRBV5-5 and TRBJ1-2, with 9 bases lining up with TRBD1. Trimming removed 1 base from V and 2 bases from J; junction bases left unmatched: 9. From germline, CDR1 is SGHKS and CDR2 YYEKEE (reference sequence). This CDR3 has 17 amino acids.